The clone carrying this T cell receptor (beta chain) was seen only once. In germline, CDR1 is SGHVS, CDR2 FQNEAQ. V shed 7 bases and J shed 8 bases, with 21 bases lying between them. The CDR3 sequence is 15 residues long. Extracted from the samples, RNA was reverse transcribed into cDNA to serve as the sequencing template. TCRdb's table, derived via immunoSEQ multiplex PCR, lists solely in-frame clones and lacks some. The sample consists of some 220,000 clones, about 50% of them appearing once. The data originate from a study of CD8+ T cells in alopecia areata. Described treatment: oral pan-JAK inhibitor, 5-10 mg twice daily.

The specimen comprised CD4+ T cells sorted from blood, sampled at week 4, from a patient treated with tofacitinib. The clonotype was recovered from a human donor with alopecia areata. The V call is TRBV7-8, the J call TRBJ1-5; D perhaps matches TRBD1 (6 bases). CDR3 in DNA: TGTGCCAGCACCCAAGGGGCAGGGGAAATGAAGCCCCAGCATTTT. This translates into CASTQGAGEMKPQHF.